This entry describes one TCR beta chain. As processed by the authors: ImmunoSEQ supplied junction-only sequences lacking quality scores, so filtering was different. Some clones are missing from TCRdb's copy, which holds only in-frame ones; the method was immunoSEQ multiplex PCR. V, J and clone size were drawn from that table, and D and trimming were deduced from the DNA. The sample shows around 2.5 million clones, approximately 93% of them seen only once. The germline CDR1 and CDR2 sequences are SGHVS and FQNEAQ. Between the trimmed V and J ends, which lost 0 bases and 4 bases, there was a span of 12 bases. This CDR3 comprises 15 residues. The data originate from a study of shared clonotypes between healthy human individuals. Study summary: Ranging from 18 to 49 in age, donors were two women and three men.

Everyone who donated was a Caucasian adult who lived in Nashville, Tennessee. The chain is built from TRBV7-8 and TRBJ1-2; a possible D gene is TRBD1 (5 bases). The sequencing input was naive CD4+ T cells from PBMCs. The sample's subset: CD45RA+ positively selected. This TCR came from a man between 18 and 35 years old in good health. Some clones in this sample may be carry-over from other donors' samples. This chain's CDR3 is CASSLAEAGSYGYTF. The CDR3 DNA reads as TGTGCCAGCAGCTTAGCGGAGGCAGGGAGCTATGGCTACACCTTC.